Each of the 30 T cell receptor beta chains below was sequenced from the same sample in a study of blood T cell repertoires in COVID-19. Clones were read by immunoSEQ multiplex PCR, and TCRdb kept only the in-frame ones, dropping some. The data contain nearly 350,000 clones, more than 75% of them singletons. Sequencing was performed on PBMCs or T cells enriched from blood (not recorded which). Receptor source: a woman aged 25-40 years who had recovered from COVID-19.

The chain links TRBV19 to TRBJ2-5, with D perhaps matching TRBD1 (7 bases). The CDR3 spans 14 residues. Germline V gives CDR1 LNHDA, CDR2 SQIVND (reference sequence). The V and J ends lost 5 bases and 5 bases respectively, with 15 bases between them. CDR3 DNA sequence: TGTGCCAGTAGTGCCTCGACAGGGAGGGAGACCCAGTACTTC. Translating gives CASSASTGRETQYF.

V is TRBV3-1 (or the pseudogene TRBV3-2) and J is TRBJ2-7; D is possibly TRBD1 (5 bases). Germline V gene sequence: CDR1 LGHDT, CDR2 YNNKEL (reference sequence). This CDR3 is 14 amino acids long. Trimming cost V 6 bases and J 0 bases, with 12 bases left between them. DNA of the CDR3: TGTGCCAGCAGGGCACAGGATAGCTCCTACGAGCAGTACTTC. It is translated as CASRAQDSSYEQYF.

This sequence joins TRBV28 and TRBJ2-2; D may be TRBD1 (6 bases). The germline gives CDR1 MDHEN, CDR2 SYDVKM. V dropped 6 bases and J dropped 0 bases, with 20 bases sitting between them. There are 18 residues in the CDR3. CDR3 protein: CASSYPLRGGTNTGELFF. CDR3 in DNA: TGTGCCAGCAGCTACCCGTTACGAGGGGGAACGAACACCGGGGAGCTGTTTTTT.

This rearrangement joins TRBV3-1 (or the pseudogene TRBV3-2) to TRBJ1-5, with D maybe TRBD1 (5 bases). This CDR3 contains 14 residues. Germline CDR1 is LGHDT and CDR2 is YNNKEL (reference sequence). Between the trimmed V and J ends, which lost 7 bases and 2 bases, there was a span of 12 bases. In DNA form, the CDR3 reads TGTGCCAGCACCGCAGGGATTGGCAATCAGCCCCAGCATTTT. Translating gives CASTAGIGNQPQHF.

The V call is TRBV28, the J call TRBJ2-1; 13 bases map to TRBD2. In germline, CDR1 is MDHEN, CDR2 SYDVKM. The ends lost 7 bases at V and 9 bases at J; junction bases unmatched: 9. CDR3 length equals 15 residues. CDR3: CASTLGLAGESEQFF. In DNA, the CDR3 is TGTGCCAGCACCCTAGGACTAGCGGGGGAGAGTGAGCAGTTCTTC.

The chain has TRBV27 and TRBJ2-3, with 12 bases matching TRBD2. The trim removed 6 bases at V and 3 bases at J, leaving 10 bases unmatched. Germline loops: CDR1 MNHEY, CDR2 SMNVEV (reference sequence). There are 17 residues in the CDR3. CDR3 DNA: TGTGCCAGCAGCAACAGACTAGCGGGGGTTGTGACAGATACGCAGTATTTT. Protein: CASSNRLAGVVTDTQYF.

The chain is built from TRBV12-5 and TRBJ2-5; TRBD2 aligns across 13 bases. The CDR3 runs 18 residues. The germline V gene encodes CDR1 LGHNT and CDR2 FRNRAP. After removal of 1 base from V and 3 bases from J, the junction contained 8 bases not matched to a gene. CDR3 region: CASGLEQPGTSGEETQYF. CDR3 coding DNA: TGTGCTAGTGGTTTGGAACAACCCGGGACTAGCGGGGAAGAGACCCAGTACTTC.

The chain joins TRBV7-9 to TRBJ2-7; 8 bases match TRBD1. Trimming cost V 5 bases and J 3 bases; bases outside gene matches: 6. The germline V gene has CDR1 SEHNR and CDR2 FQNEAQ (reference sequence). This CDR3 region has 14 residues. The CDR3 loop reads CASSNPGQDYEQYF. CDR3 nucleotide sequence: TGTGCCAGCAGCAACCCGGGACAGGACTACGAGCAGTACTTC. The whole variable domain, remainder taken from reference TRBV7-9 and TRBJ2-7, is DTGVSQNPRHKITKRGQNVTFRCDPISEHNRLYWYRQTLGQGPEFLTYFQNEAQLEKSRLLSDRFSAERPKGSFSTLEIQRTEQGDSAMYLCASSNPGQDYEQYFGPGTRLTVT.

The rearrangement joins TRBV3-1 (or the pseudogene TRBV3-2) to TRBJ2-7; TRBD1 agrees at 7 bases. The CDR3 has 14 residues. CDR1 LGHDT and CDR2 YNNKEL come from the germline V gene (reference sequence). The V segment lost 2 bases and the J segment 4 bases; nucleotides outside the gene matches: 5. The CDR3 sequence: CASSQRQGRYEQYF. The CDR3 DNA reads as TGTGCCAGCAGCCAACGACAGGGAAGGTACGAGCAGTACTTC.

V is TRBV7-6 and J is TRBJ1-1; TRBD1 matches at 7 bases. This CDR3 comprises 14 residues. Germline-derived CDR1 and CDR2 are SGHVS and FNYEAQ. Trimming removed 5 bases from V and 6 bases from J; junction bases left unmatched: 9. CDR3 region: CASSVGDREPEAFF. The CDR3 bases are TGTGCCAGCAGCGTAGGTGACAGGGAACCTGAAGCTTTCTTT.

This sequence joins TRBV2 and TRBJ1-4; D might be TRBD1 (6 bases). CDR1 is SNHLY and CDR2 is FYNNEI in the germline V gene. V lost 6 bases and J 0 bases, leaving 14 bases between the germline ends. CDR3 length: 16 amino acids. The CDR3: CASRKRGGATNEKLFF. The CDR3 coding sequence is TGTGCCAGCAGGAAGAGAGGGGGGGCAACTAATGAAAAACTGTTTTTT.

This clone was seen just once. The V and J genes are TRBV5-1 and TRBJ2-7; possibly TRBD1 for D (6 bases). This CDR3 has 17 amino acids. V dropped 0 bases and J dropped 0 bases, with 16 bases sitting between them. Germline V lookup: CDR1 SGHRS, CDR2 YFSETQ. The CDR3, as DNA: TGCGCCAGCAGCTTGGGGACGGGACAAGTCGTCTCCTACGAGCAGTACTTC. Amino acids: CASSLGTGQVVSYEQYF.

CDR3 residues: CSVGTDGNQPQHF. The CDR3 DNA reads TGCAGCGTTGGGACAGATGGCAATCAGCCCCAGCATTTT. V usage is TRBV29-1 and J usage is TRBJ1-5, with D maybe TRBD1 (6 bases). This CDR3 has 13 residues. Germline V lookup: CDR1 SQVTM, CDR2 ANQGSEA. Trimming shortened V by 4 bases and J by 2 bases, and 9 bases separated the two germline ends.

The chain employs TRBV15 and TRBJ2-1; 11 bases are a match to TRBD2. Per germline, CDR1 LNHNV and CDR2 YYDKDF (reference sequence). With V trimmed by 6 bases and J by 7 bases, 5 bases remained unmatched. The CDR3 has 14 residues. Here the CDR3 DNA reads TGTGCCACCAGTCGGCTAGCGGGGGGTAATGAGCAGTTCTTC. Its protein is CATSRLAGGNEQFF.

In nucleotides, the CDR3 is TGTGCCAGCAGGTGGACAGGGGGCAGAACCGGGGAGCTGTTTTTT. It codes for CASRWTGGRTGELFF. This rearrangement joins TRBV27 to TRBJ2-2; TRBD1 matches at 11 bases. The CDR3 runs 15 residues. Germline values: CDR1 MNHEY, CDR2 SMNVEV (reference sequence). Trimming at V came to 6 bases and at J to 5 bases, leaving 5 bases not matched to a gene.

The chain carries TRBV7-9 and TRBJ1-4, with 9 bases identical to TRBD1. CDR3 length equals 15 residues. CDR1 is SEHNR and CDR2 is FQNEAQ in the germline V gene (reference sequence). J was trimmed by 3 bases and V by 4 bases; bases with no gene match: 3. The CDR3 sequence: CASSWRTGANEKLFF. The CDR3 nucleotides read TGTGCCAGCAGCTGGAGGACAGGGGCTAATGAAAAACTGTTTTTT.

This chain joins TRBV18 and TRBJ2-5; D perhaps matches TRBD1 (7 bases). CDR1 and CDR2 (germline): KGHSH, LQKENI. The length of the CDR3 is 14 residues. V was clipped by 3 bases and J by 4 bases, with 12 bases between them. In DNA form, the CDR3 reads TGTGCCAGCTCACCGGAGGGGGCGGGAGAGACCCAGTACTTC. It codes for CASSPEGAGETQYF.

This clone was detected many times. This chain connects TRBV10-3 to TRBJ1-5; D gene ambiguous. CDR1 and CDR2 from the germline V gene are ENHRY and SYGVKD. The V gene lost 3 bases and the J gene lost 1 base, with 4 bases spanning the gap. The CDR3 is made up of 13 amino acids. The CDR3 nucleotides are TGTGCCATCAGTGATGGCAGCAATCAGCCCCAGCATTTT. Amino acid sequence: CAISDGSNQPQHF.

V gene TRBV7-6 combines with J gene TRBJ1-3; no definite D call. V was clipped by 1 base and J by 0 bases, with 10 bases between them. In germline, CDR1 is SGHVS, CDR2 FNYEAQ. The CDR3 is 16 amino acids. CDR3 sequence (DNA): TGTGCCAGCAGCTTAGGGTTCCCCGGCTCTGGAAACACCATATATTTT. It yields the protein CASSLGFPGSGNTIYF. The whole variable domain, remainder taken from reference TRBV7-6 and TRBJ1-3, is GAGVSQSPRYKVTKRGQDVALRCDPISGHVSLYWYRQALGQGPEFLTYFNYEAQQDKSGLPNDRFSAERPEGSISTLTIQRTEQRDSAMYRCASSLGFPGSGNTIYFGEGSWLTVV.

Written as DNA, the CDR3 is TGTGCCAGCAGCTTGGCCAGTGGACAGGCAAATGGCTACACCTTC. Its protein is CASSLASGQANGYTF. This rearrangement joins TRBV5-4 to TRBJ1-2, with 7 bases that match TRBD1. The J segment lost 6 bases and the V segment lost 0 bases, leaving 8 bases of the junction unmatched. CDR1 and CDR2 from the germline V gene are SGHNT and YYREEE (reference sequence). The CDR3 has 15 residues.

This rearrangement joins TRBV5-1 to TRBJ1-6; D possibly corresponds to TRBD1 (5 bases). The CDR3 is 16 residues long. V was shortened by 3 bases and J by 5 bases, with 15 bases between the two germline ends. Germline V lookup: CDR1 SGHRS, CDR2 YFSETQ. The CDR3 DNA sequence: TGCGCCAGCAGCTCTGGACAACCCCTAAATAATTCACCCCTCCACTTT. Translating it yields CASSSGQPLNNSPLHF.

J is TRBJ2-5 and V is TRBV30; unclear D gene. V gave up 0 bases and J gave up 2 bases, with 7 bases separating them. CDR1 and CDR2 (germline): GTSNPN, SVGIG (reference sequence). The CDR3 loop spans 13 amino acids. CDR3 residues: CAWSVRQQETQYF. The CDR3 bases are TGTGCCTGGAGTGTACGTCAGCAAGAGACCCAGTACTTC.

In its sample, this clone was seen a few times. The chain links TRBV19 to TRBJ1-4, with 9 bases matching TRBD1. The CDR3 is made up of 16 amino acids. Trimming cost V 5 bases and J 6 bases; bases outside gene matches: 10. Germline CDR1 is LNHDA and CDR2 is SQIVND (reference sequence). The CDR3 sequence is CASSGVPGQGHEKLFF. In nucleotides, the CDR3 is TGTGCCAGTAGTGGGGTCCCGGGACAGGGACATGAAAAACTGTTTTTT.

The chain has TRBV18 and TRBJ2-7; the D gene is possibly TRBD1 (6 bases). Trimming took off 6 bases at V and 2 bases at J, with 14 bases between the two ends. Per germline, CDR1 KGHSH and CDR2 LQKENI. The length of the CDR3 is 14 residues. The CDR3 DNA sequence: TGTGCCAGCTCTCCCGGGACACCGACCTACGAGCAGTACTTC. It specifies CASSPGTPTYEQYF.

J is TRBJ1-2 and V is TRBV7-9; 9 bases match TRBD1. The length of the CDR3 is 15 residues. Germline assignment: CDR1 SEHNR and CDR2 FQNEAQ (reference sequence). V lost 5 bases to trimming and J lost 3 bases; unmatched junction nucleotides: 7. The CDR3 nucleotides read TGTGCCAGCAGCGTCGGACAGGGGATGGACTATGGCTACACCTTC. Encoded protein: CASSVGQGMDYGYTF.

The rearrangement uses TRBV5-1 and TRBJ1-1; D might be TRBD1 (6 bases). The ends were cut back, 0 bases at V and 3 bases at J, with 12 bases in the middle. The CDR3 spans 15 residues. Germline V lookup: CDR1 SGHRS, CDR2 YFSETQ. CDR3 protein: CASSLGVGGDTEAFF. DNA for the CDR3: TGCGCCAGCAGCTTGGGTGTAGGGGGGGACACTGAAGCTTTCTTT.

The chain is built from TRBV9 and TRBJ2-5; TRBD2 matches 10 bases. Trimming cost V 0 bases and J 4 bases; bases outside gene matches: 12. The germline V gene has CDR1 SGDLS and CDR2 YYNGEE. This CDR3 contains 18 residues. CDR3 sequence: CASSVGPFKRGGRETQYF. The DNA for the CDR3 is TGTGCCAGCAGCGTAGGGCCCTTTAAGCGGGGGGGCCGAGAGACCCAGTACTTC.

This CDR3 is CASSPGLAGQETQYF. The DNA of the CDR3 is TGTGCCAGCAGTCCGGGGTTAGCGGGACAAGAGACCCAGTACTTC. The chain joins TRBV13 to TRBJ2-5; TRBD2 matches 8 bases. Germline lookup yields CDR1 PRHDT and CDR2 FYEKMQ (reference sequence). There are 15 residues in the CDR3. V lost 6 bases to trimming and J lost 2 bases; unmatched junction nucleotides: 8.

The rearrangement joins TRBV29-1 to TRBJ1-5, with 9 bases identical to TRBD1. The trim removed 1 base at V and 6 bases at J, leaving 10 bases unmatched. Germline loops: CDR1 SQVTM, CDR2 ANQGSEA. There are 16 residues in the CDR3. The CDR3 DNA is TGCAGCGTTGAAGGAGGGAGGGACAGGGCGTCTCAGCCCCAGCATTTT. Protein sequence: CSVEGGRDRASQPQHF.

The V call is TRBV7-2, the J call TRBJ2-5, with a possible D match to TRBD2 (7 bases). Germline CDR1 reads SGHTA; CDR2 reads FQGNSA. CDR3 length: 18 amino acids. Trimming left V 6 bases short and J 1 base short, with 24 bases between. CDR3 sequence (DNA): TGTGCCAGCAGTCGCAAGGGGGGGCCACCCTATATCCAAGAGACCCAGTACTTC. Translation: CASSRKGGPPYIQETQYF.